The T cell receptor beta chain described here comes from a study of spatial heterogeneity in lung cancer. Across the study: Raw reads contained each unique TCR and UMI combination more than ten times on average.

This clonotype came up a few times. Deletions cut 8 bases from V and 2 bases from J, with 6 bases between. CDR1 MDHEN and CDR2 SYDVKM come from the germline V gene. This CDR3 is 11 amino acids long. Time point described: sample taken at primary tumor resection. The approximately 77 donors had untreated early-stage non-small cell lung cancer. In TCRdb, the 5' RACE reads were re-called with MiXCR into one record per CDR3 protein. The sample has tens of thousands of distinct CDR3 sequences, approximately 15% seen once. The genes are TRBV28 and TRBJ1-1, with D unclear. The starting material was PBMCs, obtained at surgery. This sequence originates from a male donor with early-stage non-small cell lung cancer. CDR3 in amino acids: CASEINTEAFF. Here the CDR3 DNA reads TGTGCCAGCGAGATTAACACTGAAGCTTTCTTT.